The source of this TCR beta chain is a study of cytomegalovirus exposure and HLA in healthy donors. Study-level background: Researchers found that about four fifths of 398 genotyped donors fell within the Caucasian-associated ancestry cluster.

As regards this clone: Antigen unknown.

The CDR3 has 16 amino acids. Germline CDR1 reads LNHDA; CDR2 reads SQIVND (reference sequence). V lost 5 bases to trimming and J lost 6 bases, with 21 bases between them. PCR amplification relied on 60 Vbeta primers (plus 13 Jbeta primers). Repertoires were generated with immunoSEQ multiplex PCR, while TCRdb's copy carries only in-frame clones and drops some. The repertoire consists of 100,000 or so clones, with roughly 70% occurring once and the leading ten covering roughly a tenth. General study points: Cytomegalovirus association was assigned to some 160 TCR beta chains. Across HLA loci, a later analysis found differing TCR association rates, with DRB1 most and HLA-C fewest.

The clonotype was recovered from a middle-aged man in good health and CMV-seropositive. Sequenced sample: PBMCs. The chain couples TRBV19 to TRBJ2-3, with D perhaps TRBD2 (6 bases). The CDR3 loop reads CASSDALAPSGDTQYF. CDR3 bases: TGTGCCAGTAGTGATGCCCTAGCTCCCAGCGGGGATACGCAGTATTTT.